A single sample is the source of the 5 T cell receptor beta chains below, sequenced in a study of PD-1 blockade in classical Hodgkin lymphoma. Produced via immunoSEQ multiplex PCR; TCRdb's table is partial and in-frame only. The sample lists 15,000 or so clones, 83% seen once, with roughly a fifth in the top ten. Each patient experienced a relapse that followed autologous stem cell transplantation, and brentuximab vedotin exposure varied. This sample comprised peripheral blood mononuclear cells (PBMCs), obtained at baseline. The origin of the receptors is a human donor with classical Hodgkin lymphoma.

This clone was recorded once. V and J are TRBV7-9 and TRBJ1-1; D is unclear. V was pared by 5 bases and J by 4 bases, with 11 bases between. The germline V gene encodes CDR1 SEHNR and CDR2 FQNEAQ (reference sequence). The CDR3 loop spans 13 amino acids. In DNA form, the CDR3 reads TGTGCCAGCAGCCGGATTGGAAGCACTGAAGCTTTCTTT. Encoded protein: CASSRIGSTEAFF.

The chain carries TRBV5-1 and TRBJ1-2, with unresolved D. This CDR3 spans 14 amino acids. Germline V lookup: CDR1 SGHRS, CDR2 YFSETQ. The V end was cut by 0 bases, the J end by 8 bases, with 14 bases between. CDR3 DNA sequence: TGCGCCAGCAGCTTGGAACTAGAGCCCGGGGGCTACACCTTC. This sequence encodes CASSLELEPGGYTF. Full variable domain (outside the CDR3, taken from reference TRBV5-1 and TRBJ1-2): KAGVTQTPRYLIKTRGQQVTLSCSPISGHRSVSWYQQTPGQGLQFLFEYFSETQRNKGNFPGRFSGRQFSNSRSEMNVSTLELGDSALYLCASSLELEPGGYTFGSGTRLTVV.

In this sample, this clone turned up once. The chain links TRBV15 to TRBJ1-1; 9 bases agree with TRBD1. Germline loops: CDR1 LNHNV, CDR2 YYDKDF (reference sequence). V lost 1 base, J lost 0 bases, and 12 bases stayed unmatched. The CDR3 is 19 amino acids. The CDR3 sequence: CATSRGPGQGLGMNTEAFF. CDR3 bases: TGTGCCACCAGCAGAGGGCCGGGACAGGGCTTGGGGATGAACACTGAAGCTTTCTTT.

This clone came up once. The CDR3 DNA reads as TGTGCCATCAGGCCTAGCGCGGGGGCCTACGAGCAGTACTTC. Protein product: CAIRPSAGAYEQYF. The V call is TRBV10-3, the J call TRBJ2-7; TRBD2 aligns across 7 bases. CDR3 size: 14 residues. Germline CDR1 is ENHRY and CDR2 is SYGVKD. V trimming: 6 bases; J trimming: 2 bases; junction bases outside the gene matches: 7.

The chain uses TRBV2 and TRBJ2-1; TRBD2 aligns across 8 bases. With V trimmed by 7 bases and J by 8 bases, 13 bases remained unmatched. Germline V lookup: CDR1 SNHLY, CDR2 FYNNEI. The CDR3 length is 15 residues. The CDR3 region has the DNA TGTGCCAGCATCCCCCAAGCGGGGGAATTCTATGAGCAGTTCTTC. Amino acids: CASIPQAGEFYEQFF.